Listed here is a single T cell receptor (beta chain). Germline V gene sequence: CDR1 SGHAT, CDR2 FQNNGV. With V trimmed by 5 bases and J by 10 bases, 5 bases remained unmatched. There are 13 residues in the CDR3. This specimen belongs to a study of OX40 agonist ivuxolimab in advanced cancers. Study-wide context: Patients were infused with ivuxolimab every 2 weeks at 0.01 to 10 mg/kg.

Blood was sampled at baseline, cycle 4 day 1, and cycle 7 day 1. Generated by immunoSEQ multiplex PCR, the TCRdb table keeps only in-frame clones and is missing some. The sample contains tens of thousands of clones, roughly 87% of which appear only once. V is TRBV11-2 and J is TRBJ1-6; TRBD1 matches 7 bases. The sequenced sample was CD4+ or CD8+ T cells sorted from blood, obtained in a trial of the OX40 agonist ivuxolimab. This TCR was sampled from an adult with an advanced solid tumor such as melanoma, head and neck, liver or kidney cancer. CDR3 nucleotides: TGTGCCAGCAGCGGACGACAGGGATCACCCCTCCACTTT. Translated, it gives CASSGRQGSPLHF.